This is a list of T cell receptor beta chains from one sample in a study of T cells in Graves' hyperthyroidism and ophthalmopathy. A single record per CDR3 protein comes from TCRdb applying MiXCR to the multiplex PCR reads. The sample has hundreds of thousands of distinct CDR3 sequences; around 15% are singletons. Sequencing was carried out using blood. The receptors were sampled from a woman in her thirties or forties with Graves' ophthalmopathy. Both conserved end residues are part of each CDR3. Fields, in order: D gene, J gene, V gene, CDR3 length, clone size, CDR3 protein, CDR3 DNA. D genes are given only for firm matches. Clone size appears in some rows only: once, few, many, or a class for an expanded clone.

D gene: -; J gene: TRBJ1-1; V gene: TRBV2; CDR3 length: 12; clone size: many; CDR3 protein: CATSYGNTEAFF; CDR3 DNA: TGTGCCACCTCGTATGGGAACACTGAAGCTTTCTTT
D gene: TRBD2; J gene: TRBJ2-7; V gene: TRBV5-1; CDR3 length: 16; clone size: few; CDR3 protein: CASSLEGSGGAYEQYF; CDR3 DNA: TGCGCCAGCAGCTTGGAGGGTAGCGGGGGTGCCTACGAGCAGTACTTC
D gene: -; J gene: TRBJ2-3; V gene: TRBV6-1; CDR3 length: 15; clone size: -; CDR3 protein: CASCESGTSTDTQYF; CDR3 DNA: TGTGCCAGCTGTGAGAGCGGTACTAGCACAGATACGCAGTATTTT
D gene: -; J gene: TRBJ2-7; V gene: TRBV20-1; CDR3 length: 15; clone size: many; CDR3 protein: CSARGAGWSSYEQYF; CDR3 DNA: TGCAGTGCTAGAGGGGCAGGGTGGAGCTCCTACGAGCAGTACTTC
D gene: -; J gene: TRBJ2-7; V gene: TRBV10-3; CDR3 length: 17; clone size: few; CDR3 protein: CAISEYGREGYSYEQYF; CDR3 DNA: TGTGCCATCAGTGAGTATGGACGGGAAGGATACTCCTACGAGCAGTACTTC
D gene: -; J gene: TRBJ2-3; V gene: TRBV30; CDR3 length: 12; clone size: few; CDR3 protein: CAWSVLLDTQYF; CDR3 DNA: TGTGCCTGGAGTGTACTCTTAGATACGCAGTATTTT
D gene: TRBD1; J gene: TRBJ2-4; V gene: TRBV3-1; CDR3 length: 17; clone size: -; CDR3 protein: CASSHGDRGLAKNIQYF; CDR3 DNA: TGTGCCAGCAGCCACGGAGACAGGGGGCTAGCCAAAAACATTCAGTACTTC
D gene: TRBD1; J gene: TRBJ2-3; V gene: TRBV7-2; CDR3 length: 13; clone size: many; CDR3 protein: CASSVGGSDTQYF; CDR3 DNA: TGTGCCAGCAGCGTAGGGGGCTCAGATACGCAGTATTTT
D gene: -; J gene: TRBJ1-6; V gene: TRBV5-5; CDR3 length: 14; clone size: many; CDR3 protein: CASSFIGSNSPLHF; CDR3 DNA: TGTGCCAGCAGCTTCATTGGCAGTAATTCACCCCTCCACTTT
D gene: -; J gene: TRBJ2-1; V gene: TRBV12-3/TRBV12-4; CDR3 length: 15; clone size: few; CDR3 protein: CASSLGGGAMHEQFF; CDR3 DNA: TGTGCCAGCAGTTTGGGAGGGGGCGCGATGCATGAGCAGTTCTTC
D gene: -; J gene: TRBJ1-2; V gene: TRBV20-1; CDR3 length: 14; clone size: few; CDR3 protein: CSAIGGGLDYGYTF; CDR3 DNA: TGCAGTGCTATCGGGGGAGGATTAGACTATGGCTACACCTTC
D gene: -; J gene: TRBJ1-1; V gene: TRBV28; CDR3 length: 14; clone size: few; CDR3 protein: CASTPPTATTEAFF; CDR3 DNA: TGTGCCAGCACCCCCCCTACGGCGACCACTGAAGCTTTCTTT
D gene: TRBD2; J gene: TRBJ2-7; V gene: TRBV28; CDR3 length: 15; clone size: many; CDR3 protein: CASSSSSGGEDEQYF; CDR3 DNA: TGTGCCAGCAGTTCCTCTAGCGGGGGAGAGGACGAGCAGTACTTC
D gene: -; J gene: TRBJ2-1; V gene: TRBV6-1; CDR3 length: 15; clone size: many; CDR3 protein: CASSSPGLGDDEQFF; CDR3 DNA: TGTGCCAGCAGTTCCCCGGGTCTAGGGGACGATGAGCAGTTCTTC
D gene: TRBD2; J gene: TRBJ2-7; V gene: TRBV12-3/TRBV12-4; CDR3 length: 15; clone size: few; CDR3 protein: CASSFSASGPYEQYF; CDR3 DNA: TGTGCCAGCAGTTTTTCCGCTAGCGGCCCCTACGAGCAGTACTTC
D gene: -; J gene: TRBJ1-6; V gene: TRBV2; CDR3 length: 15; clone size: -; CDR3 protein: CASSGDSAYNSPLHF; CDR3 DNA: TGTGCCAGCAGTGGGGATTCCGCGTATAATTCACCCCTCCACTTT
D gene: -; J gene: TRBJ1-5; V gene: TRBV29-1; CDR3 length: 15; clone size: -; CDR3 protein: CSVEGRAGHGQPQHF; CDR3 DNA: TGCAGCGTTGAGGGCCGCGCGGGCCATGGTCAGCCCCAGCATTTT
D gene: -; J gene: TRBJ2-1; V gene: TRBV14; CDR3 length: 18; clone size: few; CDR3 protein: CASSHGKKAWGPYNEQFF; CDR3 DNA: TGTGCCAGCAGCCACGGCAAAAAGGCTTGGGGCCCCTACAATGAGCAGTTCTTC
D gene: TRBD1; J gene: TRBJ2-3; V gene: TRBV2; CDR3 length: 13; clone size: many; CDR3 protein: CASLSGTGLGQYF; CDR3 DNA: TGTGCCAGCCTTTCGGGGACAGGCCTTGGGCAGTATTTT
D gene: -; J gene: TRBJ1-1; V gene: TRBV20-1; CDR3 length: 14; clone size: many; CDR3 protein: CSARDGGSDTEAFF; CDR3 DNA: TGCAGTGCTAGAGATGGGGGGTCCGACACTGAAGCTTTCTTT
D gene: -; J gene: TRBJ1-5; V gene: TRBV6-6; CDR3 length: 14; clone size: many; CDR3 protein: CASSYRYSNQPQHF; CDR3 DNA: TGTGCCAGCAGTTACAGGTATAGCAATCAGCCCCAGCATTTT
D gene: -; J gene: TRBJ1-1; V gene: TRBV12-3/TRBV12-4; CDR3 length: 13; clone size: -; CDR3 protein: CASSFPVNTEAFF; CDR3 DNA: TGTGCCAGCAGTTTTCCGGTGAACACTGAAGCTTTCTTT
D gene: -; J gene: TRBJ1-6; V gene: TRBV18; CDR3 length: 15; clone size: once; CDR3 protein: CASSPAQTYNSPLHF; CDR3 DNA: TGTGCCAGCTCACCCGCGCAGACGTATAATTCACCCCTCCACTTT
D gene: TRBD2; J gene: TRBJ2-1; V gene: TRBV2; CDR3 length: 16; clone size: -; CDR3 protein: CASSRPWRAGGNEQFF; CDR3 DNA: TGTGCCAGCAGCCGCCCTTGGAGAGCGGGGGGCAATGAGCAGTTCTTC
D gene: -; J gene: TRBJ1-4; V gene: TRBV6-1; CDR3 length: 14; clone size: -; CDR3 protein: CASSEGGFGEKLFF; CDR3 DNA: TGTGCCAGCAGTGAAGGAGGGTTCGGCGAAAAACTGTTTTTT
D gene: -; J gene: TRBJ2-7; V gene: TRBV20-1; CDR3 length: 14; clone size: many; CDR3 protein: CSARDVQGGYEQYF; CDR3 DNA: TGCAGTGCTAGAGATGTTCAGGGGGGCTACGAGCAGTACTTC
D gene: TRBD2; J gene: TRBJ2-1; V gene: TRBV12-3/TRBV12-4; CDR3 length: 16; clone size: many; CDR3 protein: CASRHTGTSGLREQFF; CDR3 DNA: TGTGCCAGCAGGCATACCGGGACTAGCGGCCTCCGGGAGCAGTTCTTC
D gene: -; J gene: TRBJ1-1; V gene: TRBV28; CDR3 length: 15; clone size: many; CDR3 protein: CASIFLGGLNTEAFF; CDR3 DNA: TGTGCCAGCATCTTTCTGGGGGGCCTGAACACTGAAGCTTTCTTT
D gene: -; J gene: TRBJ2-5; V gene: TRBV14; CDR3 length: 15; clone size: few; CDR3 protein: CASSQDPDRRETQYF; CDR3 DNA: TGTGCCAGCAGCCAAGACCCTGACAGGCGAGAGACCCAGTACTTC
D gene: -; J gene: TRBJ1-6; V gene: TRBV3-1; CDR3 length: 16; clone size: few; CDR3 protein: CASSPFRGAGNSPLHF; CDR3 DNA: TGTGCCAGCAGCCCCTTCCGAGGGGCGGGTAATTCACCCCTCCACTTT
D gene: -; J gene: TRBJ1-2; V gene: TRBV11-2; CDR3 length: 15; clone size: -; CDR3 protein: CASSFGGGGQYGYTF; CDR3 DNA: TGTGCCAGCAGCTTTGGCGGGGGGGGGCAATATGGCTACACCTTC
D gene: -; J gene: TRBJ2-3; V gene: TRBV13; CDR3 length: 14; clone size: -; CDR3 protein: CASSTRVVIDTQYF; CDR3 DNA: TGTGCCAGCAGCACACGAGTAGTCATAGATACGCAGTATTTT
D gene: -; J gene: TRBJ1-5; V gene: TRBV19; CDR3 length: 14; clone size: few; CDR3 protein: CASSTKGSWAPQHF; CDR3 DNA: TGTGCCAGTAGTACTAAAGGCAGTTGGGCGCCCCAGCATTTT
D gene: -; J gene: TRBJ2-6; V gene: TRBV11-2; CDR3 length: 18; clone size: -; CDR3 protein: CASSLEGGGRPGANVLTF; CDR3 DNA: TGTGCCAGCAGCTTAGAGGGGGGTGGACGGCCTGGGGCCAACGTCCTGACTTTC
D gene: -; J gene: TRBJ1-2; V gene: TRBV3-1; CDR3 length: 13; clone size: few; CDR3 protein: CASSPDKGYGYTF; CDR3 DNA: TGTGCCAGCAGCCCAGACAAGGGGTATGGCTACACCTTC
D gene: TRBD1; J gene: TRBJ1-1; V gene: TRBV4-1; CDR3 length: 15; clone size: many; CDR3 protein: CASSPGQARDTEAFF; CDR3 DNA: TGCGCCAGCAGCCCGGGACAGGCTCGTGACACTGAAGCTTTCTTT
D gene: -; J gene: TRBJ1-1; V gene: TRBV7-9; CDR3 length: 14; clone size: -; CDR3 protein: CASSLDARGTEAFF; CDR3 DNA: TGTGCCAGCAGCTTAGACGCTAGGGGGACTGAAGCTTTCTTT
D gene: -; J gene: TRBJ1-6; V gene: TRBV7-9; CDR3 length: 12; clone size: many; CDR3 protein: CASSSGGEPLHF; CDR3 DNA: TGTGCCAGCAGCTCGGGGGGAGAGCCCCTCCACTTT
D gene: TRBD2; J gene: TRBJ2-2; V gene: TRBV9; CDR3 length: 16; clone size: many; CDR3 protein: CASSGLAGARTGELFF; CDR3 DNA: TGTGCCAGCAGCGGACTAGCGGGAGCGCGGACCGGGGAGCTGTTTTTT
D gene: TRBD1; J gene: TRBJ2-6; V gene: TRBV3-1; CDR3 length: 18; clone size: -; CDR3 protein: CASSRWTGPKSGANVLTF; CDR3 DNA: TGTGCCAGCAGCCGGTGGACAGGTCCAAAATCTGGGGCCAACGTCCTGACTTTC
D gene: -; J gene: TRBJ2-1; V gene: TRBV7-2; CDR3 length: 16; clone size: -; CDR3 protein: CASSLGPLGIYNEQFF; CDR3 DNA: TGTGCCAGCAGCTTAGGGCCCTTGGGGATCTACAATGAGCAGTTCTTC
D gene: TRBD1; J gene: TRBJ1-1; V gene: TRBV20-1; CDR3 length: 13; clone size: many; CDR3 protein: CSARDLGQGLVFF; CDR3 DNA: TGCAGTGCTAGAGATTTGGGACAGGGCCTAGTTTTCTTT
D gene: TRBD2; J gene: TRBJ2-1; V gene: TRBV6-6; CDR3 length: 15; clone size: few; CDR3 protein: CASSYGTSGSDEQFF; CDR3 DNA: TGTGCCAGCAGTTACGGGACTAGCGGGAGTGATGAGCAGTTCTTC
D gene: TRBD1; J gene: TRBJ1-1; V gene: TRBV7-2; CDR3 length: 16; clone size: many; CDR3 protein: CASSQIPGGHGTEAFF; CDR3 DNA: TGTGCCAGCAGCCAGATCCCAGGGGGCCACGGCACTGAAGCTTTCTTT
D gene: TRBD2; J gene: TRBJ2-2; V gene: TRBV28; CDR3 length: 24; clone size: many; CDR3 protein: CASSLLLFPGTSGRTPSGGGELFF; CDR3 DNA: TGTGCCAGCAGTTTACTCCTCTTCCCCGGGACTAGCGGGAGGACCCCCTCAGGAGGTGGGGAGCTGTTTTTT
D gene: TRBD2; J gene: TRBJ2-7; V gene: TRBV7-9; CDR3 length: 16; clone size: -; CDR3 protein: CASSLQGTSGSYEQYF; CDR3 DNA: TGTGCCAGCAGCTTACAGGGGACTAGCGGGAGTTACGAGCAGTACTTC
D gene: -; J gene: TRBJ2-5; V gene: TRBV28; CDR3 length: 16; clone size: few; CDR3 protein: CASSPGVTGRQETQYF; CDR3 DNA: TGTGCCAGCAGTCCCGGTGTAACGGGAAGGCAAGAGACCCAGTACTTC
D gene: TRBD1; J gene: TRBJ1-4; V gene: TRBV12-3/TRBV12-4; CDR3 length: 14; clone size: many; CDR3 protein: CASSTLGTVEKLFF; CDR3 DNA: TGTGCCAGCAGTACCCTTGGGACAGTTGAAAAACTGTTTTTT
D gene: TRBD1; J gene: TRBJ1-1; V gene: TRBV5-1; CDR3 length: 15; clone size: -; CDR3 protein: CASSTRQGENTEAFF; CDR3 DNA: TGCGCCAGCAGCACCCGACAGGGCGAGAACACTGAAGCTTTCTTT
D gene: -; J gene: TRBJ1-5; V gene: TRBV11-2; CDR3 length: 15; clone size: many; CDR3 protein: CASSLNPSVNQPQHF; CDR3 DNA: TGTGCCAGCAGCCTGAACCCCTCTGTAAATCAGCCCCAGCATTTT
D gene: -; J gene: TRBJ2-7; V gene: TRBV5-1; CDR3 length: 15; clone size: many; CDR3 protein: CASSLAPGSNYEQYF; CDR3 DNA: TGCGCCAGCAGCTTGGCCCCGGGATCGAACTACGAGCAGTACTTC
D gene: TRBD1; J gene: TRBJ2-2; V gene: TRBV20-1; CDR3 length: 13; clone size: few; CDR3 protein: CSAPGQGTGELFF; CDR3 DNA: TGCAGTGCCCCGGGACAGGGGACCGGGGAGCTGTTTTTT
D gene: -; J gene: TRBJ2-7; V gene: TRBV27; CDR3 length: 13; clone size: -; CDR3 protein: CATPRWSSYEQYF; CDR3 DNA: TGTGCCACCCCGAGGTGGAGCTCCTACGAGCAGTACTTC